This entry lists 27 T cell receptor beta chains sequenced from one sample in a study of shared clonotypes between healthy human individuals. Clones were sequenced by immunoSEQ multiplex PCR, and TCRdb holds only the in-frame ones, with some missing. Altogether approximately 2.5 million clones are present, 93% being singletons, with the ten largest covering more than 0.35%. The sample comprised naive CD4+ T cells from PBMCs. Subset here: CD45RA+ positively selected. These receptors originate from a man between 18 and 29 years old in good health. Some clones in this sample may be carry-over from other donors' samples.

This clone occurred once. An end of the junction does not agree with germline; a read error may underlie this. The chain has TRBV28 and TRBJ1-2; no reliable D call. The CDR3 runs to 18 residues. Germline V gives CDR1 MDHEN, CDR2 SYDVKM. The CDR3 loop reads CASSLRLPTKSWYSGLAF. DNA for the CDR3: TGTGCCAGCAGTCTTCGCCTCCCAACCAAAAGCTGGTATAGCGGATTGGCCTTC.

The chain carries TRBV13 and TRBJ2-3, with a weak D call TRBD2 (5 bases). This CDR3 contains 18 residues. Germline V gives CDR1 PRHDT, CDR2 FYEKMQ (reference sequence). The ends were cut back, 1 base at V and 4 bases at J, with 21 bases in the middle. CDR3 DNA sequence: TGTGCCAGCAGCTTAGTAACCCCCCTACCCAAGGGAGCAGATACGCAGTATTTT. It codes for CASSLVTPLPKGADTQYF.

The chain has TRBV28 and TRBJ2-7; a possible D gene is TRBD1 (5 bases). There are 14 residues in the CDR3. Between the trimmed V and J ends, which lost 7 bases and 5 bases, there was a span of 18 bases. The V gene's germline CDR1 is MDHEN and CDR2 SYDVKM. The CDR3 DNA is TGTGCCAGCACCCTGACAGCGCCCTTTCACGAGCAGTACTTC. Translated, it gives CASTLTAPFHEQYF.

The chain joins TRBV29-1 to TRBJ2-1; D is uncertain. V lost 1 base to trimming and J lost 4 bases, with 17 bases between them. Germline CDR1 is SQVTM and CDR2 is ANQGSEA. CDR3 length equals 16 residues. The CDR3: CSVEVGNSQTYNEQFF. CDR3 in DNA: TGCAGCGTTGAAGTGGGGAACAGTCAAACGTACAATGAGCAGTTCTTC.

The sample holds one count of this clone. V usage is TRBV30 and J usage is TRBJ2-5; TRBD1 matches 9 bases. CDR1 and CDR2 from the germline V gene are GTSNPN and SVGIG (reference sequence). This CDR3 comprises 13 residues. J was trimmed by 5 bases and V by 8 bases; bases with no gene match: 9. CDR3 DNA sequence: TGTGCCCGCCGGGACAGGGCTCGGGAGACCCAGTACTTC. It codes for CARRDRARETQYF.

V and J are TRBV5-1 and TRBJ2-3; D unclear. CDR1 is SGHRS, CDR2 YFSETQ, per germline. The CDR3 has 16 amino acids. V lost 0 bases and J 6 bases, leaving 17 bases between the germline ends. The CDR3 nucleotides are TGCGCCAGCAGCTTGGGATGGCCGGCCTTGGAGGATACGCAGTATTTT. It codes for CASSLGWPALEDTQYF.

The V call is TRBV6-5, the J call TRBJ2-3, with D tentatively TRBD1 or TRBD2 (7 bases each). The V gene lost 2 bases and the J gene lost 3 bases, with 15 bases spanning the gap. This CDR3 spans 16 amino acids. The germline gives CDR1 MNHEY, CDR2 SVGAGI. CDR3 in amino acids: CASSYRLQGGTDTQYF. CDR3 DNA sequence: TGTGCCAGCAGTTACCGACTTCAGGGGGGGACAGATACGCAGTATTTT.

In regard to this clone: Different DNA sequences within this sample yield the same CDR3. The J gene is TRBJ2-1, the V gene TRBV5-4; D is unclear. Germline CDR1 and CDR2: SGHNT and YYREEE (reference sequence). The CDR3 has 13 amino acids. The V end was cut by 0 bases, the J end by 5 bases, with 6 bases between. CDR3 protein: CASSLDSHNEQFF. In DNA, the CDR3 is TGTGCCAGCAGCTTGGACAGCCACAATGAGCAGTTCTTC.

This chain links TRBV29-1 with TRBJ2-7; D may match TRBD1 or TRBD2 (6 bases each). This CDR3 has 12 amino acids. Trimming removed 6 bases at V and 2 bases at J, with 11 bases between. Germline assignment: CDR1 SQVTM and CDR2 ANQGSEA. The CDR3 region is CSVEGDPYEQYF. CDR3 DNA sequence: TGCAGCGTGGAGGGGGACCCCTACGAGCAGTACTTC.

This clone occurred a few times. J is TRBJ1-2 and V is TRBV4-1, with D perhaps TRBD1 (5 bases). V lost 8 bases to trimming and J lost 3 bases, with 16 bases between them. The CDR3 contains 14 residues. CDR1 and CDR2 from the germline V gene are MGHRA and YSYEKL. The CDR3 spells CASAEWDEHYGYTF. CDR3 nucleotides: TGCGCCAGCGCCGAGTGGGACGAGCACTATGGCTACACCTTC.

The chain is built from TRBV5-6 and TRBJ2-7; no definite D call. Deletions cut 3 bases from V and 0 bases from J, with 10 bases between. The germline gives CDR1 SGHDT, CDR2 YYEEEE. The CDR3 is 14 residues long. The CDR3 DNA is TGTGCCAGCAGCTCGACGGTACACTCCTACGAGCAGTACTTC. Its protein is CASSSTVHSYEQYF.

The V call is TRBV5-1, the J call TRBJ2-2; D gene ambiguous. The CDR3 totals 13 residues. Germline V gene lookup returns CDR1 SGHRS and CDR2 YFSETQ. The V end was cut by 4 bases, the J end by 2 bases, with 6 bases between. CDR3 sequence (DNA): TGCGCCAGCAGCCCTGCTAACACCGGGGAGCTGTTTTTT. The encoded protein is CASSPANTGELFF.

J is TRBJ1-4 and V is TRBV7-2; D perhaps matches TRBD1 (6 bases). Germline V lookup: CDR1 SGHTA, CDR2 FQGNSA. V dropped 2 bases and J dropped 3 bases, with 10 bases sitting between them. The CDR3 is made up of 15 amino acids. The CDR3 sequence is CASSLYRGSNEKLFF. CDR3 coding DNA: TGTGCCAGCAGCTTATATAGGGGGTCTAATGAAAAACTGTTTTTT.

The chain links TRBV7-9 to TRBJ2-2, with D possibly called TRBD1 or TRBD2 (5 bases each). Trimming removed 7 bases from V and 6 bases from J, with 21 bases in between. The germline gives CDR1 SEHNR, CDR2 FQNEAQ (reference sequence). This CDR3 comprises 16 residues. CDR3 loop: CASTPTSQGASGELFF. In DNA, the CDR3 is TGTGCCAGCACCCCAACAAGCCAGGGAGCCTCCGGGGAGCTGTTTTTT.

The V and J genes are TRBV19 and TRBJ2-1, with D hard to call. The CDR3 is 15 residues long. Trimming shortened V by 7 bases and J by 0 bases, and 13 bases separated the two germline ends. CDR1 and CDR2 from the germline V gene are LNHDA and SQIVND (reference sequence). CDR3 sequence (DNA): TGTGCCAGTACTAGGGCCGCGAGCTCCTACAATGAGCAGTTCTTC. It codes for CASTRAASSYNEQFF. The full variable domain, rest sourced from reference TRBV19 and TRBJ2-1, is DGGITQSPKYLFRKEGQNVTLSCEQNLNHDAMYWYRQDPGQGLRLIYYSQIVNDFQKGDIAEGYSVSREKKESFPLTVTSAQKNPTAFYLCASTRAASSYNEQFFGPGTRLTVL.

A word on this clone: At the DNA level, this CDR3 is encoded by other sequences in the same sample as well. J is TRBJ2-3 and V is TRBV5-1; 8 bases are a match to TRBD2. In germline, CDR1 is SGHRS, CDR2 YFSETQ. J was trimmed by 4 bases and V by 0 bases; bases with no gene match: 4. The CDR3 sequence is 15 residues long. CDR3 loop: CASSLVTSGSDTQYF. DNA for the CDR3: TGCGCCAGCAGCTTGGTCACTAGCGGATCAGATACGCAGTATTTT.

The J gene is TRBJ1-5, the V gene TRBV30, with D uncertain. The CDR3 covers 13 residues. Germline values: CDR1 GTSNPN, CDR2 SVGIG (reference sequence). Trimming stripped 2 bases from V and 1 base from J, with 6 bases between. CDR3 DNA: TGTGCCTGGAGTCCCGAAAGCAATCAGCCCCAGCATTTT. Amino acid sequence: CAWSPESNQPQHF.

The chain couples TRBV15 to TRBJ2-1, with D maybe TRBD1 (7 bases). Germline V gene data show CDR1 as LNHNV and CDR2 as YYDKDF (reference sequence). Between the trimmed V and J ends, which lost 2 bases and 8 bases, there was a span of 22 bases. This CDR3 is built from 17 residues. This CDR3 is CATSRHPGGTVGYEQFF. In DNA, the CDR3 is TGTGCCACCAGCAGACACCCAGGCGGGACAGTTGGATATGAGCAGTTCTTC.

V and J are TRBV20-1 and TRBJ1-5; a possible D gene is TRBD1 (6 bases). CDR1 is DFQATT, CDR2 SNEGSKA, per germline (reference sequence). V lost 4 bases, J lost 10 bases, and 8 bases lay in between. CDR3 length: 10 residues. CDR3 residues: CSAKDSPQHF. In DNA, the CDR3 is TGCAGTGCTAAGGACAGTCCCCAGCATTTT.

The chain uses TRBV18 and TRBJ2-2; D remains unclear. The ends were cut back, 6 bases at V and 3 bases at J, with 11 bases in the middle. CDR1 and CDR2 (germline): KGHSH, LQKENI. The CDR3 is made up of 14 amino acids. The CDR3 nucleotides read TGTGCCAGCTCTTCGGTCTCTGACACCGGGGAGCTGTTTTTT. Residues: CASSSVSDTGELFF.

The sample holds one count of this clone. The chain is built from TRBV7-3 and TRBJ2-6, with 9 bases fitting TRBD1. The CDR3 extends over 16 amino acids. Per germline, CDR1 SGHTA and CDR2 FQGTGA. Trimming removed 6 bases from V and 2 bases from J; junction bases left unmatched: 5. The CDR3 nucleotides are TGTGCCAGCAGTGAAACAGGGGGCGCTGGGGCCAACGTCCTGACTTTC. Translated: CASSETGGAGANVLTF.

In this sample, this clone turned up once. CDR3 coding DNA: TGTGCCAGCAGTTTATCGGTCTACCCCACCTACAATGAGCAGTTCTTC. It translates to CASSLSVYPTYNEQFF. This chain connects TRBV27 to TRBJ2-1; D call uncertain. V was pared by 0 bases and J by 2 bases, with 11 bases between. This CDR3 is built from 16 residues. The germline V gene encodes CDR1 MNHEY and CDR2 SMNVEV (reference sequence).

This chain uses TRBV29-1 with TRBJ1-2; tentatively, D is TRBD1 (6 bases). The CDR3 consists of 14 residues. V was clipped by 2 bases and J by 4 bases, with 14 bases between them. Germline V gene lookup returns CDR1 SQVTM and CDR2 ANQGSEA. Here the CDR3 reads CSVETTGRVYGYTF. For the CDR3, the DNA is TGCAGCGTTGAAACGACAGGCCGTGTCTATGGCTACACCTTC.

J is TRBJ2-3 and V is TRBV18, with 9 positions matching TRBD2. With V trimmed by 3 bases and J by 10 bases, 14 bases remained unmatched. The length of the CDR3 is 16 residues. Germline V gene sequence: CDR1 KGHSH, CDR2 LQKENI. CDR3 DNA sequence: TGTGCCAGCTCACCCCTAGCGGGGAACTCACAGGCGGCGCAGTATTTT. Its protein is CASSPLAGNSQAAQYF.

This clone was picked up one time. The rearrangement links TRBV28 to TRBJ1-1, with D tentatively TRBD1 (6 bases). The CDR3 has 15 amino acids. The V end lost 7 bases, the J end lost 6 bases, and 21 bases lay between the germline ends. CDR1 and CDR2 (germline): MDHEN, SYDVKM. The CDR3 nucleotides are TGTGCCAGCACCCCCGGTGGGGGGCGGATTTCTGAAGCTTTCTTT. The encoded protein is CASTPGGGRISEAFF.

This rearrangement joins TRBV7-2 to TRBJ2-3; 8 nucleotides align to TRBD1. CDR1 and CDR2 (germline): SGHTA, FQGNSA. The CDR3 consists of 16 residues. V lost 5 bases to trimming and J lost 2 bases; unmatched junction nucleotides: 9. The CDR3 protein is CASSLTGQVPTDTQYF. The CDR3 region has the DNA TGTGCCAGCAGCCTAACGGGACAGGTCCCCACAGATACGCAGTATTTT.

The J gene is TRBJ2-1, the V gene TRBV7-2; D unresolved. Germline V lookup: CDR1 SGHTA, CDR2 FQGNSA. The CDR3 loop spans 18 amino acids. With 0 bases removed from V and 0 bases from J, the gap between germline ends came to 15 bases. The CDR3 nucleotides read TGTGCCAGCAGCTTAGCTCGATCTGGCGGACGCTCCTACAATGAGCAGTTCTTC. It encodes CASSLARSGGRSYNEQFF.